The source of this TCR beta chain is a study of blood T cell repertoires in COVID-19. The repertoire was sequenced with immunoSEQ multiplex PCR; TCRdb's copy has only in-frame clones and lacks some. The sample yields 110,000 to 150,000 clones, roughly 89% seen once. The CDR3 totals 13 residues. The germline V and J ends were trimmed by 3 bases and 8 bases, with 11 bases remaining between them. Sequencing was performed on PBMCs or T cells enriched from blood (not recorded which). The rearrangement links TRBV12-3 or TRBV12-4 to TRBJ1-3, with D possibly being TRBD1 (5 bases). The source of this sequence is a man between 50 and 59 years old who had recovered from COVID-19. CDR3 nucleotide sequence: TGTGCCAGCAGTTTTGGGGGGGTGCACACCATATATTTT. Encoded protein: CASSFGGVHTIYF.